Following are 6 T cell receptor beta chains from one sample sequenced in a study of T cell responses to AZD1222 COVID-19 vaccine. Libraries were prepared by immunoSEQ multiplex PCR; TCRdb keeps only in-frame clonotypes and omits some of them. There are about 97,000 clones in the sample; around nine tenths occur only once, and about 2.8% lies in the top ten. Source: peripheral blood, taken on day 0 of AZD1222 vaccination. The receptors were sampled from an adult in good health.

This clone has just a few counts. The junction differs from germline at one of its ends, possibly a read error. The chain recombines TRBV6-1 with TRBJ1-5, with 8 bases fitting TRBD1. Germline CDR1 is MNHNS and CDR2 is SASEGT. The length of the CDR3 is 15 residues. This chain's CDR3 is CASTELTGGHQPQHF. In DNA form, the CDR3 reads TGTGCCAGCACTGAACTCACAGGGGGACATCAGCCCCAGCATTTT.

This chain joins TRBV5-1 and TRBJ1-3; TRBD1 aligns across 10 bases. Germline loops: CDR1 SGHRS, CDR2 YFSETQ. The CDR3 spans 16 residues. V was pared by 4 bases and J by 2 bases, with 6 bases of the junction left unmatched. CDR3 in DNA: TGCGCCAGCAGCCCGACCGGGACAGGGGCTGGAAACACCATATATTTT. It codes for CASSPTGTGAGNTIYF.

This chain connects TRBV3-1 (or the pseudogene TRBV3-2) to TRBJ1-2, with 8 bases aligning to TRBD1. The CDR3 has 15 residues. Looked up from germline, CDR1 is LGHDT and CDR2 is YNNKEL (reference sequence). The V and J ends lost 0 bases and 6 bases, in that order; junction bases with no gene match: 6. In DNA form, the CDR3 reads TGTGCCAGCAGCCAAGACTGGACAGGGTCTAATGGCTACACCTTC. Protein product: CASSQDWTGSNGYTF.

The chain carries TRBV7-9 and TRBJ2-3; TRBD2 matches 10 bases. J was trimmed by 4 bases and V by 5 bases; bases with no gene match: 9. This CDR3 region has 16 residues. From germline, CDR1 is SEHNR and CDR2 FQNEAQ (reference sequence). The CDR3 protein is CASSRSGGRGPDTQYF. CDR3 DNA sequence: TGTGCCAGCAGCCGTAGCGGGGGGCGGGGACCAGATACGCAGTATTTT.

The chain couples TRBV3-1 (or the pseudogene TRBV3-2) to TRBJ2-2; 8 nucleotides line up with TRBD2. Unmatched junction bases numbered 11, after V lost 8 bases and J lost 0 bases. The CDR3 has 17 amino acids. The V gene's germline CDR1 is LGHDT and CDR2 YNNKEL (reference sequence). The CDR3 here is CASLLRGATANTGELFF. DNA for the CDR3: TGTGCCAGCCTTTTGCGGGGGGCCACCGCGAACACCGGGGAGCTGTTTTTT.

The V and J genes are TRBV6-1 and TRBJ1-2; 7 bases are a match to TRBD1. Germline values: CDR1 MNHNS, CDR2 SASEGT. The V segment lost 0 bases and the J segment 4 bases; nucleotides outside the gene matches: 5. This CDR3 region has 15 residues. The CDR3 coding sequence is TGTGCCAGCAGTGAAGCCTTAGGGACAGTCTATGGCTACACCTTC. Residues: CASSEALGTVYGYTF.